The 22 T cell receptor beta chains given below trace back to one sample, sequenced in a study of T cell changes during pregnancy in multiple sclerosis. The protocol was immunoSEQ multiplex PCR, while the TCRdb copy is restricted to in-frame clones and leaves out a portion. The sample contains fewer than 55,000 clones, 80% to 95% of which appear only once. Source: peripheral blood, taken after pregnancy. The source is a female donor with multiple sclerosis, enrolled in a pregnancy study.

The CDR3 reads CSMKRANYGYTF. CDR3 bases: TGCAGCATGAAACGGGCTAACTATGGCTACACCTTC. The rearrangement uses TRBV29-1 and TRBJ1-2; D unresolved. The germline CDR1 and CDR2 sequences are SQVTM and ANQGSEA. There are 12 residues in the CDR3. Trimming cost V 8 bases and J 0 bases, with 10 bases left between them.

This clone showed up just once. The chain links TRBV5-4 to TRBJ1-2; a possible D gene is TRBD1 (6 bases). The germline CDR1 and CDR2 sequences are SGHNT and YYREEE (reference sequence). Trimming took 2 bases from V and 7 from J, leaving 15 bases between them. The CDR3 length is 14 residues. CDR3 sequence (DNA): TGTGCCAGCAGCTTTGTCCCCACACAGGGTGGCTACACCTTC. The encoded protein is CASSFVPTQGGYTF.

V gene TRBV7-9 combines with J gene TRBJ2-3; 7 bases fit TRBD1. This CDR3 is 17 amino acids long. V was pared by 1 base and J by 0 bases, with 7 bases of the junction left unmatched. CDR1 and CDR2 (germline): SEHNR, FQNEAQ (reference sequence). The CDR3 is CASSLGAGTVSTDTQYF. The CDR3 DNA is TGTGCCAGCAGCTTAGGAGCCGGGACAGTGAGCACAGATACGCAGTATTTT.

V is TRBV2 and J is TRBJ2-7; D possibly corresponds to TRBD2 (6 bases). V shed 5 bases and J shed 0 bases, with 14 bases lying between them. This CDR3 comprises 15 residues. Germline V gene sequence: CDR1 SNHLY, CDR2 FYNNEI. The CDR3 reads CASSYRRGASYEQYF. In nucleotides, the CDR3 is TGTGCCAGCAGTTATAGGAGGGGCGCCTCCTACGAGCAGTACTTC.

The CDR3 coding sequence is TGTGCCAGCAGCTTATACGGACAGGGCAACACTGAAGCTTTCTTT. This translates into CASSLYGQGNTEAFF. The V gene is TRBV5-6, the J gene TRBJ1-1; 8 bases are shared with TRBD1. CDR3 length: 15 amino acids. Germline V gene lookup returns CDR1 SGHDT and CDR2 YYEEEE. Trimming took 2 bases from V and 2 from J; bases not matched to a gene: 5.

CDR3 DNA: TGTGCCAGCAGCAAAGGGCAGGGGAACACTGAAGCTTTCTTT. It specifies CASSKGQGNTEAFF. The chain carries TRBV7-9 and TRBJ1-1; D is possibly TRBD1 (5 bases). Germline CDR1 reads SEHNR; CDR2 reads FQNEAQ (reference sequence). The CDR3 spans 14 residues. Trimming left V 5 bases short and J 1 base short, with 11 bases between.

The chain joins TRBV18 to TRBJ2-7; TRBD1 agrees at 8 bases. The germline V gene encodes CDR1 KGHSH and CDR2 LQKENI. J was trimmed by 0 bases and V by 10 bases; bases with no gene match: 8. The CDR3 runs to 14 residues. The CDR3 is CATTPGTGSYEQYF. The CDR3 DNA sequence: TGTGCCACCACTCCCGGGACAGGCTCCTACGAGCAGTACTTC.

DNA for the CDR3: TGCAGCGTTGAAGAGCGACAGGGTAACTACGAGCAGTACTTC. It specifies CSVEERQGNYEQYF. The chain employs TRBV29-1 and TRBJ2-7, with TRBD1 matching over 7 bases. The length of the CDR3 is 14 residues. The V and J ends lost 0 bases and 3 bases, in that order; junction bases with no gene match: 5. CDR1 and CDR2 (germline): SQVTM, ANQGSEA.

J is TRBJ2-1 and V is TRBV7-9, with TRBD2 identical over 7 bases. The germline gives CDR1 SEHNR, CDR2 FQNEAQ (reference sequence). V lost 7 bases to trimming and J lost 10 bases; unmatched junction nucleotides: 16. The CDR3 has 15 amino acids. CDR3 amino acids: CASTLHLTSVREQFF. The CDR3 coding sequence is TGTGCCAGCACCCTACACCTCACTAGCGTCAGGGAGCAGTTCTTC.

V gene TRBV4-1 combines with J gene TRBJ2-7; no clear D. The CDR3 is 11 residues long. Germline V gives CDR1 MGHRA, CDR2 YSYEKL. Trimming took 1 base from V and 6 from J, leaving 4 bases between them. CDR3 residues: CASSQAGEQYF. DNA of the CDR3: TGCGCCAGCAGCCAAGCCGGCGAGCAGTACTTC.

The CDR3 sequence is CASSPRQGAPLNTEAFF. CDR3 coding DNA: TGTGCCAGCAGCCCCCGGCAGGGGGCTCCCTTGAACACTGAAGCTTTCTTT. The chain carries TRBV21-1 and TRBJ1-1; TRBD1 is taken as the D call from the table, unchecked against the DNA. TRBV21-1 corresponds to a pseudogene. This CDR3 is 17 amino acids long.

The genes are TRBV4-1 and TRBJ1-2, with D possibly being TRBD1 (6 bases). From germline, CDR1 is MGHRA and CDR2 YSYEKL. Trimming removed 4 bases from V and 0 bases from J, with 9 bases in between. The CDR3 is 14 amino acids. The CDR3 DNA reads TGCGCCAGCAGCCGCCAGGGGACTAACTATGGCTACACCTTC. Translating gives CASSRQGTNYGYTF.

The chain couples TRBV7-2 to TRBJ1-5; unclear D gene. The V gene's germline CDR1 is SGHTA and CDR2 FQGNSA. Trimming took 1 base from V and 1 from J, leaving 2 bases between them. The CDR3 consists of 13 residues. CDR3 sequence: CASSLVSNQPQHF. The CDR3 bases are TGTGCCAGCAGCTTAGTAAGCAATCAGCCCCAGCATTTT.

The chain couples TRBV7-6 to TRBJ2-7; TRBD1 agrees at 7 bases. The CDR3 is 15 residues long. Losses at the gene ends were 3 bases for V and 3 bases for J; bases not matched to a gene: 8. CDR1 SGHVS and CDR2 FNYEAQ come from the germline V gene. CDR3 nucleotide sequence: TGTGCCAGCAGCTTGAAGACAGGGCCCCTCTACGAGCAGTACTTC. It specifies CASSLKTGPLYEQYF. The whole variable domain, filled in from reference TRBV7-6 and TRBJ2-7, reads GAGVSQSPRYKVTKRGQDVALRCDPISGHVSLYWYRQALGQGPEFLTYFNYEAQQDKSGLPNDRFSAERPEGSISTLTIQRTEQRDSAMYRCASSLKTGPLYEQYFGPGTRLTVT.

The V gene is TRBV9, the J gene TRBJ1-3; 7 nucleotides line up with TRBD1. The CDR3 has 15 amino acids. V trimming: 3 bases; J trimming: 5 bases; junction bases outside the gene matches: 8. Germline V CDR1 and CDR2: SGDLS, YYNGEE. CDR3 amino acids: CASSATTGDRNTIYF. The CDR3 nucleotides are TGTGCCAGCAGCGCTACTACAGGGGACAGAAACACCATATATTTT.

This CDR3 is CASSPPDRALNTIYF. DNA for the CDR3: TGTGCCAGCAGTCCCCCCGACAGGGCTTTAAACACCATATATTTT. The V and J genes are TRBV27 and TRBJ1-3; 7 bases match TRBD1. Unmatched junction bases numbered 10, after V lost 5 bases and J lost 6 bases. Germline V CDR1 and CDR2: MNHEY, SMNVEV (reference sequence). CDR3 size: 15 residues.

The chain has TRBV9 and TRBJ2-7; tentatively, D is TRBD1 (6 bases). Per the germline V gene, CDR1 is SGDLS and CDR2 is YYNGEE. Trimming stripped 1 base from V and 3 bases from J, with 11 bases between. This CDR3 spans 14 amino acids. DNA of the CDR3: TGTGCCAGCAGCGTACAGGACAGAGACTACGAGCAGTACTTC. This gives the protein CASSVQDRDYEQYF. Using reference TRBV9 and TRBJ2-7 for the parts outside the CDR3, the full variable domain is DSGVTQTPKHLITATGQRVTLRCSPRSGDLSVYWYQQSLDQGLQFLIQYYNGEERAKGNILERFSAQQFPDLHSELNLSSLELGDSALYFCASSVQDRDYEQYFGPGTRLTVT.

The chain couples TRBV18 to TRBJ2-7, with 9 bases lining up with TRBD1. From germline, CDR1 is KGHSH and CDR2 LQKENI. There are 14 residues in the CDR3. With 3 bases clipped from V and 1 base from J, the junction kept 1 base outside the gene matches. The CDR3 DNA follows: TGTGCCAGCTCACCCGGGACAGGGTCCTACGAGCAGTACTTC. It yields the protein CASSPGTGSYEQYF.

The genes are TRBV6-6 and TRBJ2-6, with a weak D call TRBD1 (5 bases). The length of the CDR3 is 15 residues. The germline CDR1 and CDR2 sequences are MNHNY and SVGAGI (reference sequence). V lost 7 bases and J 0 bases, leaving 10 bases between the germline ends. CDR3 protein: CASKLQGSGANVLTF. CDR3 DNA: TGTGCCAGCAAATTGCAGGGCTCTGGGGCCAACGTCCTGACTTTC.

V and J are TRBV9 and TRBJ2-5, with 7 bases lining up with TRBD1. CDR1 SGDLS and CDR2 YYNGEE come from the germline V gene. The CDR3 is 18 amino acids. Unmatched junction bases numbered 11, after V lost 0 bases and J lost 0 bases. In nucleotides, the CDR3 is TGTGCCAGCAGCGTAGACTTCCTAGGGGGCCGCAACCAAGAGACCCAGTACTTC. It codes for CASSVDFLGGRNQETQYF.

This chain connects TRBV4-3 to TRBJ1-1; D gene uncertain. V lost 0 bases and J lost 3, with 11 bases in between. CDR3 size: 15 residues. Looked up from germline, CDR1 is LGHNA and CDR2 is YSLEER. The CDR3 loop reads CASSQDQGGDTEAFF. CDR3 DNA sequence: TGCGCCAGCAGCCAAGATCAAGGAGGCGACACTGAAGCTTTCTTT.

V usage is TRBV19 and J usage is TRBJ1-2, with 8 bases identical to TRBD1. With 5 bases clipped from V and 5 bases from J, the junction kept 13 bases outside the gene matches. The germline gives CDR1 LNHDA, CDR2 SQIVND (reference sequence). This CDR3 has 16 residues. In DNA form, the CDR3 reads TGTGCCAGTAGTCCCTCGACCCCTACAGGGGGTTATGGCTACACCTTC. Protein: CASSPSTPTGGYGYTF. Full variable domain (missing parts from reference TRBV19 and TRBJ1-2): DGGITQSPKYLFRKEGQNVTLSCEQNLNHDAMYWYRQDPGQGLRLIYYSQIVNDFQKGDIAEGYSVSREKKESFPLTVTSAQKNPTAFYLCASSPSTPTGGYGYTFGSGTRLTVV.